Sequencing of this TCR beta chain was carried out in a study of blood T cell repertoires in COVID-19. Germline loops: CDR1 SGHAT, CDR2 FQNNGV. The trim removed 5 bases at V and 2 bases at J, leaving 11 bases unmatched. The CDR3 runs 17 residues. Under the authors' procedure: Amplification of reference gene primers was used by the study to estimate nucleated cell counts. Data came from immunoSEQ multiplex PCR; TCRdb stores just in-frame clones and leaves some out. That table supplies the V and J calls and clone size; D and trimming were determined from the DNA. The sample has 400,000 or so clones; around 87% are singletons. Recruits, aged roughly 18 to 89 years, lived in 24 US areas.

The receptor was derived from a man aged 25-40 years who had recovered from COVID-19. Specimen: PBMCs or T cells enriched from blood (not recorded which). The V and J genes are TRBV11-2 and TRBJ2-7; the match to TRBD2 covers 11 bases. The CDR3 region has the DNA TGTGCCAGCAGCACCCACCTACGACTAGCGGGAACCTACGAGCAGTACTTC. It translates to CASSTHLRLAGTYEQYF.